The clone carrying this T cell receptor beta chain was seen a single time. No antigen is known for it. The data belong to a study of shared clonotypes between healthy human individuals. General study findings and limits: Non-shared clonotypes were found to have lower generation probabilities than the clonotypes that were shared by all four of the sorted-subset donors. For naive CD4 cells, roughly 4.6% of clonotypes were shared across a handful of donors. Compared with memory subsets, naive subsets generally had larger estimated richness.

Assay used: immunoSEQ multiplex PCR; TCRdb lists only in-frame clones, some missing. The table lists 2,500,000 or so clones, around nine tenths of them singletons. The V gene's germline CDR1 is MNHEY and CDR2 SVGAGI. The CDR3 has 11 amino acids. The J segment lost 6 bases and the V segment lost 8 bases, leaving 4 bases of the junction unmatched. Sequenced material: naive CD4+ T cells sorted from blood. Subset described: CD45RA+ positively selected. V gene TRBV6-5 combines with J gene TRBJ2-7; TRBD2 aligns across 7 bases. The source of this sequence is a man aged 18-30 years in good health. CDR3 loop: CASARESEQYF. The CDR3 DNA is TGTGCCAGCGCGCGGGAGAGCGAGCAGTACTTC.